A selection of T cell receptor beta chains follows, all from one sample in a study of regulatory T cells in long-lasting Graves disease. MiXCR, run by TCRdb on the multiplex PCR reads, gives a single entry per CDR3 protein. This sample has about 560,000 distinct CDR3 sequences, with about 16% found just once. The data were also submitted as part of a second study, on T cells in Graves' hyperthyroidism and ophthalmopathy.

Here the sequenced sample was peripheral blood mononuclear cells (PBMCs), taken at new diagnosis, from a patient treated with antithyroid drugs. The receptors were gathered from a young man with Graves disease. CDR3s leave out the opening cysteine and the closing phenylalanine or tryptophan. Fields, in order: D gene, CDR3 length, clone size, V gene, CDR3 protein. A D gene is named only where the DNA matches it firmly. Some rows mark clone size as missing; the rest say once, few, many or name a class of expanded clone.

TRBD1	15	many	TRBV5-1	ASRTGLGSLNTDTQY
.	12	.	TRBV12-5	ASGLGGSNQPQH
.	10	.	TRBV20-1	SARQGLSGYT
.	9	.	TRBV5-8	ASTRNQPQH
.	11	.	TRBV29-1	SAEVGYGQPQH
TRBD1	13	.	TRBV5-1	ASSAPTGTEETQY
TRBD2	13	many	TRBV27	ASSLVAGGSYEQY
.	13	few	TRBV20-1	SAPSRQAESDTQY
.	11	many	TRBV12-3/TRBV12-4	ASSLARGGGYT
.	13	few	TRBV3-1	ASSRGPDSGNTIY
TRBD1	15	.	TRBV7-3	ASSPQTGGSAKNIQY
TRBD1	15	.	TRBV6-2/TRBV6-3	ASRTGTASSYNSPLH
.	11	.	TRBV5-1	ASSLRQSFEAF
.	13	.	TRBV10-3	AISAQISSTDTQY
.	13	many	TRBV7-6	ASSLALSSYNEQF
.	12	many	TRBV20-1	SARSTSNQETQY
TRBD1	13	.	TRBV27	ASSDRQGVYNEQF
.	12	.	TRBV7-8	ASSTRGRSHEQY
.	12	many	TRBV12-3/TRBV12-4	ASSFEGSYNEQF
.	13	many	TRBV11-2	ASSPRAPDSMTQY
.	11	.	TRBV14	ASSPTGSYGKY
TRBD2	15	.	TRBV7-3	ASSPTTSGRVSDTQY
.	10	many	TRBV2	ASSLDYYEQY
TRBD1	11	.	TRBV27	ASSWTGGNEQF
.	13	many	TRBV12-3/TRBV12-4	ASSLGGGGWETQY
TRBD2	13	.	TRBV20-1	SARERAAGAYEQY
.	10	many	TRBV20-1	SLTGNTGELF
TRBD2	13	.	TRBV12-5	ASGSLAGVTDTQY
TRBD1	13	few	TRBV11-2	ASSLRQGTDQPQH
.	10	many	TRBV30	AWSLTHGIQF
TRBD1	14	many	TRBV6-1	ASSEHRGAGANVLT
.	10	.	TRBV30	AWKTGSTEAF
TRBD2	14	many	TRBV20-1	SARQIGGGGTYEQY
TRBD1	12	.	TRBV27	ASSSLDRDYGYT
.	10	many	TRBV27	ASSGTSNEQF
.	10	.	TRBV12-3/TRBV12-4	ASGTVQEEQF
TRBD1	13	.	TRBV29-1	SVENRGLRPYEQY
TRBD1	17	few	TRBV10-3	AIMERSRLAGGLADTQY
TRBD2	13	.	TRBV27	ASSARVGRTYEQY
.	10	many	TRBV30	AWRPLGDTQY
.	12	many	TRBV18	ASSPTARGETQY
.	13	many	TRBV11-2	ASSSEGRPKETQY